This T cell receptor beta chain was recovered during a study of graft-versus-host responses after intestinal transplantation. On the study more broadly: Isolated intestinal, liver-intestinal, or multivisceral transplants were what recipients had. The study gave all recipients anti-thymocyte globulin induction, then tacrolimus and steroids for roughly 3 years.

The CDR3 extends over 16 amino acids. Germline V lookup: CDR1 SGHVS, CDR2 FQNEAQ. V trimming: 5 bases; J trimming: 1 base; junction bases outside the gene matches: 6. This clone was picked up a small number of times. Its antigen is unidentified. Produced via immunoSEQ multiplex PCR; TCRdb's table is partial and in-frame only. The sample has about 96,000 clones; more than 90% are singletons. This sample comprised unstimulated CD4+ T cells sorted from spleen or lymph node cells, obtained before intestinal transplant. V is TRBV7-8 and J is TRBJ2-2; TRBD1 aligns across 8 bases. The clonotype comes from a human donor who received an intestinal transplant. DNA for the CDR3: TGTGCCAGCAGCCACAGGACAGGGAAGAACACCGGGGAGCTGTTTTTT. Its translation: CASSHRTGKNTGELFF. Complete variable domain (other parts from reference TRBV7-8 and TRBJ2-2): GAGVSQSPRYKVAKRGQDVALRCDPISGHVSLFWYQQALGQGPEFLTYFQNEAQLDKSGLPSDRFFAERPEGSVSTLKIQRTQQEDSAVYLCASSHRTGKNTGELFFGEGSRLTVL.